The rows below give T cell receptor beta chains drawn from one sample of a study of blood T cell repertoires in COVID-19. Sequencing used immunoSEQ multiplex PCR; TCRdb keeps in-frame clones, though not all of them. The data hold under 130,000 clones, with 75% to 90% observed a single time. What was sequenced was peripheral blood. The receptors shown here come from a human donor in a cohort sampled during active COVID-19. The CDR3 runs from the conserved cysteine through the conserved F or W. Each record gives: D gene, V gene, J gene, clone size, CDR3 protein, CDR3 DNA. D genes are given only for firm matches. Expanded clones are given a class, and other clones once, few, many or no size at all.

d_gene: -
v_gene: TRBV14
j_gene: TRBJ2-5
abundance: few
CDR3aa: CASSQAPILVPQETQYF
CDR3nt: TGTGCCAGCAGCCAAGCCCCCATACTAGTCCCCCAAGAGACCCAGTACTTC

d_gene: TRBD2
v_gene: TRBV28
j_gene: TRBJ2-1
abundance: -
CDR3aa: CASTSPGLAGGNEQFF
CDR3nt: TGTGCCAGCACCTCCCCGGGACTAGCGGGGGGTAATGAGCAGTTCTTC

d_gene: -
v_gene: TRBV19
j_gene: TRBJ2-7
abundance: -
CDR3aa: CASSIESPGKGPYEQYF
CDR3nt: TGTGCCAGTAGTATAGAGTCTCCAGGGAAGGGCCCCTACGAGCAGTACTTC

d_gene: -
v_gene: TRBV19
j_gene: TRBJ1-1
abundance: -
CDR3aa: CASSRPPTRAMNTEAFF
CDR3nt: TGTGCCAGTAGTAGGCCCCCAACGCGGGCCATGAACACTGAAGCTTTCTTT

d_gene: TRBD2
v_gene: TRBV12-3/TRBV12-4
j_gene: TRBJ2-5
abundance: -
CDR3aa: CASTTTTGGAQYF
CDR3nt: TGTGCCAGCACCACCACGACTGGGGGGGCCCAGTACTTC

d_gene: -
v_gene: TRBV21-1
j_gene: TRBJ1-6
abundance: -
CDR3aa: CASSAPGTGTSPLHF
CDR3nt: TGTGCCAGCAGCGCTCCCGGGACAGGGACTTCACCCCTCCACTTT

d_gene: -
v_gene: TRBV2
j_gene: TRBJ1-3
abundance: once
CDR3aa: CASSVDLGSPSGNTIYF
CDR3nt: TGTGCCAGCAGTGTTGATCTCGGGAGTCCCTCTGGAAACACCATATATTTT

d_gene: TRBD1
v_gene: TRBV5-1
j_gene: TRBJ1-4
abundance: few
CDR3aa: CASSRTGGGEKLFF
CDR3nt: TGCGCCAGCAGCAGGACAGGGGGCGGTGAAAAACTGTTTTTT

d_gene: TRBD2
v_gene: TRBV9
j_gene: TRBJ2-7
abundance: -
CDR3aa: CASSPAGLANHEQYF
CDR3nt: TGTGCCAGCAGCCCCGCGGGACTAGCGAACCACGAGCAGTACTTC

d_gene: -
v_gene: TRBV2
j_gene: TRBJ1-2
abundance: -
CDR3aa: CASSGLNYGYTF
CDR3nt: TGTGCCAGCAGTGGACTGAACTATGGCTACACCTTC

d_gene: TRBD1
v_gene: TRBV19
j_gene: TRBJ1-2
abundance: -
CDR3aa: CASTRTQTGREGYTF
CDR3nt: TGTGCCAGTACCAGGACTCAGACAGGGCGTGAAGGCTACACCTTC

d_gene: -
v_gene: TRBV10-3
j_gene: TRBJ1-6
abundance: -
CDR3aa: CAISESSGNSPLHF
CDR3nt: TGTGCCATCAGTGAGTCGTCAGGAAATTCACCCCTCCACTTT

d_gene: -
v_gene: TRBV5-6
j_gene: TRBJ1-2
abundance: -
CDR3aa: CASSSGYGYYGYTF
CDR3nt: TGTGCCAGCAGCTCAGGGTATGGGTACTATGGCTACACCTTC

d_gene: TRBD1
v_gene: TRBV19
j_gene: TRBJ1-6
abundance: -
CDR3aa: CASSETGGVYNSPLHF
CDR3nt: TGTGCCAGTAGTGAAACAGGGGGCGTCTATAATTCACCCCTCCACTTT

d_gene: -
v_gene: TRBV5-1
j_gene: TRBJ2-7
abundance: once
CDR3aa: CASSLGLSGEQYF
CDR3nt: TGCGCCAGCAGCTTGGGTTTATCGGGCGAGCAGTACTTC

d_gene: -
v_gene: TRBV7-9
j_gene: TRBJ1-4
abundance: -
CDR3aa: CASSLQGYEKLFF
CDR3nt: TGTGCCAGCAGCTTACAGGGATACGAAAAACTGTTTTTT

d_gene: -
v_gene: TRBV29-1
j_gene: TRBJ1-2
abundance: -
CDR3aa: CSVGGGIDYGYTF
CDR3nt: TGCAGCGTTGGCGGAGGCATCGATTATGGCTACACCTTC

d_gene: -
v_gene: TRBV7-2
j_gene: TRBJ1-2
abundance: -
CDR3aa: CASSPAGGDYGYTF
CDR3nt: TGTGCCAGCAGCCCCGCGGGGGGGGACTATGGCTACACCTTC

d_gene: TRBD2
v_gene: TRBV6-5
j_gene: TRBJ2-3
abundance: once
CDR3aa: CASSHQRGSTDTQYF
CDR3nt: TGTGCCAGCAGTCACCAGCGGGGGAGCACAGATACGCAGTATTTT

d_gene: -
v_gene: TRBV6-6
j_gene: TRBJ1-5
abundance: -
CDR3aa: CASSPQGTSNQPQHF
CDR3nt: TGTGCCAGCAGCCCACAGGGAACCAGCAATCAGCCCCAGCATTTT

d_gene: TRBD1
v_gene: TRBV27
j_gene: TRBJ1-2
abundance: -
CDR3aa: CASSQTGVTHTF
CDR3nt: TGTGCCAGCAGCCAGACAGGGGTTACCCACACCTTC

d_gene: TRBD1
v_gene: TRBV6-1
j_gene: TRBJ2-4
abundance: -
CDR3aa: CASSEGTGEENIQYF
CDR3nt: TGTGCCAGCAGTGAAGGGACAGGGGAGGAGAACATTCAGTACTTC

d_gene: -
v_gene: TRBV6-6
j_gene: TRBJ1-2
abundance: once
CDR3aa: CASRNGTGRGYTF
CDR3nt: TGTGCCAGCAGAAACGGAACAGGTCGAGGCTACACCTTC

d_gene: -
v_gene: TRBV5-6
j_gene: TRBJ1-6
abundance: -
CDR3aa: CASSPGGPLGNSPLHF
CDR3nt: TGTGCCAGCAGCCCGGGAGGACCGCTTGGGAATTCACCCCTCCACTTT

d_gene: -
v_gene: TRBV25-1
j_gene: TRBJ2-4
abundance: -
CDR3aa: CASSDIRGDSLAKNIQYF
CDR3nt: TGTGCCAGCAGTGATATAAGGGGGGACAGTTTAGCCAAAAACATTCAGTACTTC

d_gene: -
v_gene: TRBV4-2
j_gene: TRBJ2-7
abundance: few
CDR3aa: CASSQRATGEGEQYF
CDR3nt: TGTGCCAGCAGCCAGCGAGCGACAGGGGAGGGCGAGCAGTACTTC

d_gene: -
v_gene: TRBV4-2
j_gene: TRBJ2-5
abundance: -
CDR3aa: CASSQEWAEGTQYF
CDR3nt: TGTGCCAGCAGCCAAGAATGGGCGGAGGGGACCCAGTACTTC

d_gene: TRBD2
v_gene: TRBV10-2
j_gene: TRBJ2-3
abundance: -
CDR3aa: CASSRSGGAEDTQYF
CDR3nt: TGCGCCAGCAGTCGGAGCGGGGGGGCCGAAGATACGCAGTATTTT

d_gene: -
v_gene: TRBV4-2
j_gene: TRBJ1-3
abundance: -
CDR3aa: CASSQDIQVLSGNTIYF
CDR3nt: TGTGCCAGCAGCCAAGATATCCAGGTCCTCTCTGGAAACACCATATATTTT

d_gene: -
v_gene: TRBV27
j_gene: TRBJ1-2
abundance: -
CDR3aa: CASSLAGVHANYGYTF
CDR3nt: TGTGCCAGCAGTCTAGCCGGGGTTCACGCTAACTATGGCTACACCTTC

d_gene: -
v_gene: TRBV12-3/TRBV12-4
j_gene: TRBJ2-7
abundance: -
CDR3aa: CASSLAGGYEQYF
CDR3nt: TGTGCCAGCAGTTTAGCAGGGGGCTACGAGCAGTACTTC

d_gene: TRBD1
v_gene: TRBV5-6
j_gene: TRBJ2-5
abundance: -
CDR3aa: CASSHGAGGWKTQYF
CDR3nt: TGTGCCAGCAGCCACGGGGCAGGGGGCTGGAAGACCCAGTACTTC

d_gene: -
v_gene: TRBV6-1
j_gene: TRBJ1-1
abundance: -
CDR3aa: CASSEAGANTEAFF
CDR3nt: TGTGCCAGCAGTGAGGCGGGGGCGAACACTGAAGCTTTCTTT

d_gene: -
v_gene: TRBV19
j_gene: TRBJ1-1
abundance: few
CDR3aa: CASSIDRGTEHMNTEAFF
CDR3nt: TGTGCCAGTAGTATAGATAGGGGGACGGAACACATGAACACTGAAGCTTTCTTT

d_gene: -
v_gene: TRBV5-4
j_gene: TRBJ1-2
abundance: -
CDR3aa: CASSLVEGSGYTF
CDR3nt: TGTGCCAGCAGCTTGGTGGAGGGAAGTGGCTACACCTTC

d_gene: -
v_gene: TRBV4-3
j_gene: TRBJ1-2
abundance: -
CDR3aa: CASSQAISRGSVYGYTF
CDR3nt: TGCGCCAGCAGCCAAGCTATTAGTAGGGGGTCTGTCTATGGCTACACCTTC

d_gene: -
v_gene: TRBV6-5
j_gene: TRBJ1-2
abundance: -
CDR3aa: CASSRTGLSGYTF
CDR3nt: TGTGCCAGCAGTCGCACGGGACTCAGTGGCTACACCTTC

d_gene: TRBD1
v_gene: TRBV5-6
j_gene: TRBJ2-2
abundance: -
CDR3aa: CASTQGVLAGELFF
CDR3nt: TGTGCCAGCACCCAGGGGGTGCTAGCCGGGGAGCTGTTTTTT

d_gene: -
v_gene: TRBV5-4
j_gene: TRBJ2-7
abundance: -
CDR3aa: CASSLSQTVAYEQYF
CDR3nt: TGTGCCAGCAGCTTATCACAAACCGTTGCCTACGAGCAGTACTTC

d_gene: TRBD1
v_gene: TRBV18
j_gene: TRBJ1-1
abundance: -
CDR3aa: CASSRDRGGNTEAFF
CDR3nt: TGTGCCAGCTCCCGGGACAGGGGGGGGAACACTGAAGCTTTCTTT

d_gene: -
v_gene: TRBV5-5
j_gene: TRBJ2-6
abundance: -
CDR3aa: CASSLGWGLVSGANVLTF
CDR3nt: TGTGCCAGCAGCTTGGGCTGGGGGCTGGTATCTGGGGCCAACGTCCTGACTTTC

d_gene: -
v_gene: TRBV11-2
j_gene: TRBJ2-7
abundance: -
CDR3aa: CASSWRAQTYEQYF
CDR3nt: TGTGCCAGCAGCTGGAGGGCCCAGACCTACGAGCAGTACTTC

d_gene: -
v_gene: TRBV12-3/TRBV12-4
j_gene: TRBJ1-2
abundance: -
CDR3aa: CASRFRNYGYTF
CDR3nt: TGTGCCAGTAGATTTCGTAACTATGGCTACACCTTC